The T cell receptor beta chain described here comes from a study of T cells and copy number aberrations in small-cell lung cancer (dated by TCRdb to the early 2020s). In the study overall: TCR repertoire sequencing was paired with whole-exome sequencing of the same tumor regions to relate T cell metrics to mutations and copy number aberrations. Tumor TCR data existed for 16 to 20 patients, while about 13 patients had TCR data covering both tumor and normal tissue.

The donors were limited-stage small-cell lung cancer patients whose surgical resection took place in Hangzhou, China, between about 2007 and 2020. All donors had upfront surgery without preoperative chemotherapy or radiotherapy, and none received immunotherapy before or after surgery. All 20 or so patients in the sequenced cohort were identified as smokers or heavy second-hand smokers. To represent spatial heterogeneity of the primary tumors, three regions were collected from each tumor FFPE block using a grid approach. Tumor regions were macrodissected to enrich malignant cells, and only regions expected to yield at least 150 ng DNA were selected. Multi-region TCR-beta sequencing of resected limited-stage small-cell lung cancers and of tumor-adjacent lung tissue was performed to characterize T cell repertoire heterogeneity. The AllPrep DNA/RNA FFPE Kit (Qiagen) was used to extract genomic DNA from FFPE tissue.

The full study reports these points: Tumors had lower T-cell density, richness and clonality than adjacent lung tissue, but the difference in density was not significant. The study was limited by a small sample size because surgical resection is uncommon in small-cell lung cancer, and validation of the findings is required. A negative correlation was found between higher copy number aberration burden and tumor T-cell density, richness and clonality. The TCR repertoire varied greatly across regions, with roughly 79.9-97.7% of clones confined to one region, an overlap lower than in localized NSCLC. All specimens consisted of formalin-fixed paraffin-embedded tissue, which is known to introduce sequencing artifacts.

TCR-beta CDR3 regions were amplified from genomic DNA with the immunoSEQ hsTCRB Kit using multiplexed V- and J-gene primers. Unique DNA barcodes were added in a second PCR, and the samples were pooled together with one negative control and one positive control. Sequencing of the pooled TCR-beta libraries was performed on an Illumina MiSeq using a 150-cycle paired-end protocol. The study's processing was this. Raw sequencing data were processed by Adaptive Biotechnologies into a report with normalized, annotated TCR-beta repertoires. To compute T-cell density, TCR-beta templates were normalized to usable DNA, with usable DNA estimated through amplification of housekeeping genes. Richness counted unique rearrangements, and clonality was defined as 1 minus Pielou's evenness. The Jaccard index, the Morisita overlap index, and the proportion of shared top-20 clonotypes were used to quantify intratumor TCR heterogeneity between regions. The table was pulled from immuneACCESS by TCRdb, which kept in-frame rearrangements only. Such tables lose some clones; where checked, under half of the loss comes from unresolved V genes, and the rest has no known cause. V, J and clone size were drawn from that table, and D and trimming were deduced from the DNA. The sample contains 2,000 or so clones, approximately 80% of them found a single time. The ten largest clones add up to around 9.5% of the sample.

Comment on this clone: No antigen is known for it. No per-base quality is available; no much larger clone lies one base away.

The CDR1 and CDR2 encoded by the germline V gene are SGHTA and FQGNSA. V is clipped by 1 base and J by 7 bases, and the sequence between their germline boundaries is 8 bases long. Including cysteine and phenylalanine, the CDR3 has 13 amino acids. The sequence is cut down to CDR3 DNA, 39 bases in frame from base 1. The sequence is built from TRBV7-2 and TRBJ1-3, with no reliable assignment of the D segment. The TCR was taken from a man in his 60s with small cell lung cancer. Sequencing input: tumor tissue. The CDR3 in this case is CASSLGRVNTIYF. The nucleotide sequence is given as TGTGCCAGCAGCTTAGGACGCGTGAACACCATATATTTT.